What follows are 17 T cell receptor beta chains derived from one specimen sequenced in a study of cytomegalovirus exposure and HLA in healthy donors. The PCR used 60 Vbeta and 13 Jbeta primers. Data came from immunoSEQ multiplex PCR; TCRdb stores just in-frame clones and leaves some out. This table holds over 150,000 clones, about 64% found once. Source material: PBMCs. The source of these receptors is a man in his fifties or sixties in good health and CMV-seronegative.

The chain combines TRBV7-5 with TRBJ2-2; the table's D gene call, TRBD1, was not cross checked with the DNA. TRBV7-5 is marked as a pseudogene. This CDR3 spans 18 amino acids. The CDR3 nucleotides are TGTGTCAGAAGCTTGGGCCGGGGCGGACAGGAGAACACCGGGGAGCTGTTTTTT. It encodes CVRSLGRGGQENTGELFF.

This clone was counted between two and nine times. The V gene is TRBV6-5, the J gene TRBJ1-1, with 7 bases aligning to TRBD1. V shed 5 bases, J shed 5 bases, and the junction held 11 bases outside the gene matches. CDR3 size: 15 residues. The germline V gene encodes CDR1 MNHEY and CDR2 SVGAGI. CDR3 in DNA: TGTGCCAGCAGTCGATCCGGACAGGCGGGAACTGAAGCTTTCTTT. Protein sequence: CASSRSGQAGTEAFF.

The chain recombines TRBV7-9 with TRBJ1-1, with D perhaps TRBD1 (5 bases). The CDR3 is 16 amino acids. Germline V gives CDR1 SEHNR, CDR2 FQNEAQ (reference sequence). Trimming took off 2 bases at V and 1 base at J, with 14 bases between the two ends. The CDR3 sequence: CASSLLTGASNTEAFF. The CDR3 DNA reads TGTGCCAGCAGCTTACTTACAGGAGCCTCGAACACTGAAGCTTTCTTT.

CDR3 sequence reads: CASPTLAGGPTYEQYF. For the CDR3, the DNA is TGTGCTAGCCCCACCTTAGCGGGGGGCCCGACCTACGAGCAGTACTTC. This chain uses TRBV12-5 with TRBJ2-7, with 10 positions matching TRBD2. Germline CDR1 is LGHNT and CDR2 is FRNRAP. J lost 2 bases, V lost 9 bases, and 13 bases had no gene match. The CDR3 runs to 16 residues.

This clone is a singleton in its sample. The chain employs TRBV5-1 and TRBJ2-5, with 8 bases fitting TRBD1. V was pared by 3 bases and J by 4 bases, with 11 bases of the junction left unmatched. CDR3 length: 16 residues. Germline V gene sequence: CDR1 SGHRS, CDR2 YFSETQ. The CDR3 protein is CASSYPDRDSGETQYF. The CDR3 DNA reads as TGCGCCAGCAGCTACCCGGACAGGGATAGTGGAGAGACCCAGTACTTC.

The CDR3 is CASSTRTGSTDTQYF. The DNA of the CDR3 is TGTGCCAGCAGTACTCGGACAGGGAGCACAGATACGCAGTATTTT. V is TRBV6-1 and J is TRBJ2-3, with TRBD1 identical over 8 bases. The CDR3 length is 15 residues. V shed 5 bases and J 0 bases; nucleotides not matched to a gene: 4. Germline lookup yields CDR1 MNHNS and CDR2 SASEGT.

The chain couples TRBV4-1 to TRBJ2-7; 7 bases match TRBD1. The CDR3 spans 14 residues. Germline V gene sequence: CDR1 MGHRA, CDR2 YSYEKL. V trimming: 3 bases; J trimming: 4 bases; junction bases outside the gene matches: 6. Here the CDR3 reads CASSHPGGPYEQYF. For the CDR3, the DNA is TGCGCCAGCAGCCATCCAGGGGGTCCTTACGAGCAGTACTTC.

The chain joins TRBV6-5 to TRBJ2-2, with D possibly TRBD1 on 5 matching bases. The CDR3 is made up of 13 amino acids. The V end lost 6 bases, the J end lost 7 bases, and 12 bases lay between the germline ends. CDR1 is MNHEY, CDR2 SVGAGI, per germline. The CDR3 DNA reads as TGTGCCAGCAGCCTATGGGGCGGCGGGGAGCTGTTTTTT. It encodes CASSLWGGGELFF.

CDR3 loop: CASSPRTSGEGTGELFF. As DNA, the CDR3 is TGTGCCAGCAGCCCCCGGACTAGCGGGGAGGGGACCGGGGAGCTGTTTTTT. The gene calls are TRBV7-9 and TRBJ2-2; TRBD2 agrees at 12 bases. The CDR3 is 17 amino acids. Germline values: CDR1 SEHNR, CDR2 FQNEAQ (reference sequence). V shed 5 bases and J 5 bases; nucleotides not matched to a gene: 9.

CDR3 region: CASSLRQGTTNEKLFF. The CDR3 nucleotides read TGTGCCAGCAGCCTTCGGCAGGGAACCACTAATGAAAAACTGTTTTTT. This sequence joins TRBV13 and TRBJ1-4; weak D call: TRBD1 (5 bases). Germline CDR1 reads PRHDT; CDR2 reads FYEKMQ (reference sequence). Trimming removed 5 bases at V and 2 bases at J, with 15 bases between. The CDR3 is 16 residues long.

The V and J genes are TRBV7-3 and TRBJ1-1; D not resolved. V lost 2 bases, J lost 1 base, and 5 bases lay in between. Germline values: CDR1 SGHTA, CDR2 FQGTGA. The CDR3 length is 13 residues. DNA of the CDR3: TGTGCCAGCAGCTTATCAGGGAACACTGAAGCTTTCTTT. Encoded protein: CASSLSGNTEAFF.

The chain uses TRBV14 and TRBJ2-7; TRBD2 aligns across 10 bases. Germline values: CDR1 SGHDN, CDR2 FVKESK. This CDR3 has 14 residues. With V trimmed by 4 bases and J by 5 bases, 5 bases remained unmatched. CDR3 bases: TGTGCCAGCAGCCTTAGCGGGGGGATCGACGAGCAGTACTTC. Residues: CASSLSGGIDEQYF.

V usage is TRBV7-3 and J usage is TRBJ1-1; possibly TRBD1 for D (5 bases). CDR1 is SGHTA, CDR2 FQGTGA, per germline. The CDR3 is 13 amino acids. V lost 4 bases, J lost 3 bases, and 9 bases lay in between. The CDR3 loop reads CASSSTDHTEAFF. Written as DNA, the CDR3 is TGTGCCAGCAGCTCGACAGACCACACTGAAGCTTTCTTT.

CDR3 coding DNA: TGTGCCAGCAGTCCCCCTAGGAGCTCTGGGGCCAACGTCCTGACTTTC. Translated, it gives CASSPPRSSGANVLTF. This chain uses TRBV6-6 with TRBJ2-6, with D unresolved. CDR3 length: 16 amino acids. The germline V gene has CDR1 MNHNY and CDR2 SVGAGI (reference sequence). Trimming took off 5 bases at V and 0 bases at J, with 11 bases between the two ends.

This clone was recorded once. This chain links TRBV23-1 with TRBJ1-5; TRBD1 is a possible D gene (6 bases). TRBV23-1 has ORF status, its function being uncertain. This CDR3 comprises 19 residues. Trimming removed 0 bases at V and 1 base at J, with 19 bases between. CDR3 nucleotide sequence: TGCGCCAGCAGTCAATCGAGGGTTTGGGCAGGGGAGAGCAATCAGCCCCAGCATTTT. It is translated as CASSQSRVWAGESNQPQHF.

V usage is TRBV5-4 and J usage is TRBJ1-2, with D maybe TRBD1 (5 bases). The CDR3 loop spans 14 amino acids. The V gene lost 3 bases and the J gene lost 1 base, with 10 bases spanning the gap. CDR1 is SGHNT, CDR2 YYREEE, per germline (reference sequence). In DNA form, the CDR3 reads TGTGCCAGCAGCTACGGGGGGGGTAACTATGGCTACACCTTC. Amino acid sequence: CASSYGGGNYGYTF.

The V and J genes are TRBV9 and TRBJ2-5; 10 bases align to TRBD2. CDR3 length equals 18 residues. V shed 3 bases and J 2 bases; nucleotides not matched to a gene: 13. Per the germline V gene, CDR1 is SGDLS and CDR2 is YYNGEE. CDR3 in amino acids: CASSGGTSVSSLQETQYF. The CDR3 nucleotides read TGTGCCAGCAGCGGTGGGACTAGCGTATCGTCCCTTCAAGAGACCCAGTACTTC.